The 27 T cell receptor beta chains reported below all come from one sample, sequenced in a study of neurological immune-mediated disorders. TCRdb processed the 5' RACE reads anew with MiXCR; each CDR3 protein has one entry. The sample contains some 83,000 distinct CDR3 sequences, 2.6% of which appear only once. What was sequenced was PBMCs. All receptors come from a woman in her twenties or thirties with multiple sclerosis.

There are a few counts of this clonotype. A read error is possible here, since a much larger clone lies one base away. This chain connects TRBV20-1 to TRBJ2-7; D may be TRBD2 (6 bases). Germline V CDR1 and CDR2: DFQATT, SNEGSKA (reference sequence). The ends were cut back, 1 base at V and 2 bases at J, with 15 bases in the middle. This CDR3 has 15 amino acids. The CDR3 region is CSARATPGGTYEQYF. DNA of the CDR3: TGCAGTGCTAGAGCGACCCCCGGGGGAACCTACGAGCAGTACTTC.

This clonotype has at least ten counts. In nucleotides, the CDR3 is TGCAGCGTTGGGCCGACTAGCGAAAGCTCCTACAATGAGCAGTTCTTC. It translates to CSVGPTSESSYNEQFF. This chain connects TRBV29-1 to TRBJ2-1, with 8 bases identical to TRBD2. Germline values: CDR1 SQVTM, CDR2 ANQGSEA. Trimming at V came to 4 bases and at J to 0 bases, leaving 8 bases not matched to a gene. The CDR3 runs 16 residues.

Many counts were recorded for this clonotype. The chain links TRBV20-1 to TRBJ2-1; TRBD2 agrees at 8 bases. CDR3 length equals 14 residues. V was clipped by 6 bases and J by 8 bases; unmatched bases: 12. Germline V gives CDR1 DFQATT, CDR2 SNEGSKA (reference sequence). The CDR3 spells CSAPNPSGSDEQFF. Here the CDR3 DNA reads TGCAGTGCACCAAACCCCAGCGGGAGCGATGAGCAGTTCTTC.

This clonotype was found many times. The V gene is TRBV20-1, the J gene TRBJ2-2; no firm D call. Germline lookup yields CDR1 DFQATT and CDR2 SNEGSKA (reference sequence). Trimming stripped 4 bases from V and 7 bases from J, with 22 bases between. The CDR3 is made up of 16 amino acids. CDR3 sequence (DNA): TGCAGTGCTACAAACCCGAACCCCCACCCCGGCGGGGAGCTGTTTTTT. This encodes CSATNPNPHPGGELFF.

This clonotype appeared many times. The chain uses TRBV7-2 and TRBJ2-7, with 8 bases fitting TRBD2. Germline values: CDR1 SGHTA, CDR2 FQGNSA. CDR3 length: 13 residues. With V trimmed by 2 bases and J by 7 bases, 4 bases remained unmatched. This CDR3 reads CASSLMRGEEQYF. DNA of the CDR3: TGTGCCAGCAGCTTAATGCGGGGGGAAGAGCAGTACTTC. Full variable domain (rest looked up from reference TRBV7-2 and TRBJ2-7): GAGVSQSPSNKVTEKGKDVELRCDPISGHTALYWYRQSLGQGLEFLIYFQGNSAPDKSGLPSDRFSAERTGGSVSTLTIQRTQQEDSAVYLCASSLMRGEEQYFGPGTRLTVT.

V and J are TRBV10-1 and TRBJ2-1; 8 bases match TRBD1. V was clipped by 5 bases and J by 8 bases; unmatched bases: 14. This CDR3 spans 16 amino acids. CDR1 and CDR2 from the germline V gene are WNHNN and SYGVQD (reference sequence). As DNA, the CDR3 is TGCGCCAGCAGTTCAGGAAGACAGGGGACGGCGGATGAGCAGTTCTTC. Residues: CASSSGRQGTADEQFF.

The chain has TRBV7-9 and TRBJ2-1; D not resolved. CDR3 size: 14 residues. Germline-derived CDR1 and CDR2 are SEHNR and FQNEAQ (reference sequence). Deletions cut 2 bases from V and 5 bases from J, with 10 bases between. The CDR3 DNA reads TGTGCCAGCAGCTTATTGGACCTCAACAATGAGCAGTTCTTC. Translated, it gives CASSLLDLNNEQFF.

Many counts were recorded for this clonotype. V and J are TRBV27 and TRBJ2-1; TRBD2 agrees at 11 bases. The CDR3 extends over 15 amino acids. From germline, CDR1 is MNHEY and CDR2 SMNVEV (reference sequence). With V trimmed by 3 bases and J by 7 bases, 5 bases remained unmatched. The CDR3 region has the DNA TGTGCCAGCAGTTTCTGGACTAGCGGGCCTAATGAGCAGTTCTTC. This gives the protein CASSFWTSGPNEQFF.

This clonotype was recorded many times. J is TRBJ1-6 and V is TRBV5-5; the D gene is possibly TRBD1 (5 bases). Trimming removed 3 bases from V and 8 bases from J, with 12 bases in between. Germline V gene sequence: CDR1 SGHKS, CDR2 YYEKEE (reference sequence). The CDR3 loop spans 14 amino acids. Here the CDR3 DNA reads TGTGCCAGCAGCTCCGCCTCGGGGGATTCACCCCTCCACTTT. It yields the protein CASSSASGDSPLHF.

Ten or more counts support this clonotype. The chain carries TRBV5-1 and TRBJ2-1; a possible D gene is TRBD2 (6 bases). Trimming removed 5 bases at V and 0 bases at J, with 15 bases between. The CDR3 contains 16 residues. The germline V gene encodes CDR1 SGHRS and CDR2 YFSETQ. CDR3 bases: TGCGCCAGCAGTACGGTTAGCGGTAGCTCCTACAATGAGCAGTTCTTC. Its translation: CASSTVSGSSYNEQFF. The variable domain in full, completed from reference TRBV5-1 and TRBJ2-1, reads KAGVTQTPRYLIKTRGQQVTLSCSPISGHRSVSWYQQTPGQGLQFLFEYFSETQRNKGNFPGRFSGRQFSNSRSEMNVSTLELGDSALYLCASSTVSGSSYNEQFFGPGTRLTVL.

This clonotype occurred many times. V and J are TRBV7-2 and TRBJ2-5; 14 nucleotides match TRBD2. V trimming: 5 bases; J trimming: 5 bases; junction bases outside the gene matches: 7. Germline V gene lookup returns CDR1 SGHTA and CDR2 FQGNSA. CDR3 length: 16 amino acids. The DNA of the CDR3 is TGTGCCAGCAGCCTCGGACTAGCGGGAGGCGGGGAGACCCAGTACTTC. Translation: CASSLGLAGGGETQYF.

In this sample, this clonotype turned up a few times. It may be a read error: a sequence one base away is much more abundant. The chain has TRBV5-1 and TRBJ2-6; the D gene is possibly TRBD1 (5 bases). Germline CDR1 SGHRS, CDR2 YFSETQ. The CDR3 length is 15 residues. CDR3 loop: CASSLEGSGAKVLTF. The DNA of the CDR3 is TGCGCCAGCAGCTTGGAAGGCTCTGGGGCCAAAGTCCTGACTTTC.

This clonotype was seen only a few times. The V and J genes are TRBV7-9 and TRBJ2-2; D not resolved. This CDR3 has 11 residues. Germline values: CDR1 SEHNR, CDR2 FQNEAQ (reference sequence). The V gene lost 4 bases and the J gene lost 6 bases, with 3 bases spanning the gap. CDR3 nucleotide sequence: TGTGCCAGCAGCTCATCCGGGGAGCTGTTTTTT. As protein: CASSSSGELFF. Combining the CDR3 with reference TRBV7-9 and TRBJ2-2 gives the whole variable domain DTGVSQNPRHKITKRGQNVTFRCDPISEHNRLYWYRQTLGQGPEFLTYFQNEAQLEKSRLLSDRFSAERPKGSFSTLEIQRTEQGDSAMYLCASSSSGELFFGEGSRLTVL.

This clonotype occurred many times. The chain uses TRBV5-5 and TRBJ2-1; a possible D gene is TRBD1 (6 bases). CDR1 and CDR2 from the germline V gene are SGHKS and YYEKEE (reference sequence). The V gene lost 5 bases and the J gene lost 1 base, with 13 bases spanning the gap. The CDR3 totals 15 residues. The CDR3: CASSRTDLSYNEQFF. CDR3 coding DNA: TGTGCCAGCAGTAGGACAGATCTTTCCTACAATGAGCAGTTCTTC.

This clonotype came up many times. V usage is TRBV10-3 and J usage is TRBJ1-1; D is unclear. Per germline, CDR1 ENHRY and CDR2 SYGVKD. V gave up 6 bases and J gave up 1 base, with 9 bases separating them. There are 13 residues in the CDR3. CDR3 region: CAIRERPNTEAFF. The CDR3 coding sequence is TGTGCCATCAGGGAAAGGCCGAACACTGAAGCTTTCTTT.

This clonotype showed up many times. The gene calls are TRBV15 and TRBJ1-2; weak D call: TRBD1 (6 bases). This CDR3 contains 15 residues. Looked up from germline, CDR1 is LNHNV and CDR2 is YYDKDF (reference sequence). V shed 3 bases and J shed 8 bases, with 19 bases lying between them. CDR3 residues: CATSRPGQKSRGYTF. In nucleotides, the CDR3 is TGTGCCACCAGCAGGCCCGGACAGAAAAGTCGAGGCTACACCTTC.

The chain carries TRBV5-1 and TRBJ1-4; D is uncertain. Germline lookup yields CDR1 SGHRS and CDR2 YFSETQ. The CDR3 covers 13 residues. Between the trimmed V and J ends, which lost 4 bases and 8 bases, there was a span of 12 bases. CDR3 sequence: CASSITGEEKLFF. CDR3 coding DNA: TGCGCCAGCAGCATCACCGGGGAAGAAAAACTGTTTTTT.

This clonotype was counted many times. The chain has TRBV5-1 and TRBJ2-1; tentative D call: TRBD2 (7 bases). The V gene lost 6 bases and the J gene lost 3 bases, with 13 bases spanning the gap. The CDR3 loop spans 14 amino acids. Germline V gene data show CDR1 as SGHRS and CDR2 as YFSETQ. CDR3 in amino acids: CASTAGADYNEQFF. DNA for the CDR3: TGCGCCAGCACCGCGGGGGCCGACTACAATGAGCAGTTCTTC.

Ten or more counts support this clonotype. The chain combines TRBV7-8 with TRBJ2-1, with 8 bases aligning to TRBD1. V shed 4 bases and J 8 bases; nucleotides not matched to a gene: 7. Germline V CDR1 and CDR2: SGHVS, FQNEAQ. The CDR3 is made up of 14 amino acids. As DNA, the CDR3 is TGTGCCAGCAGCTGGTCGGACAGGGTAGATGAGCAGTTCTTC. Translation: CASSWSDRVDEQFF.

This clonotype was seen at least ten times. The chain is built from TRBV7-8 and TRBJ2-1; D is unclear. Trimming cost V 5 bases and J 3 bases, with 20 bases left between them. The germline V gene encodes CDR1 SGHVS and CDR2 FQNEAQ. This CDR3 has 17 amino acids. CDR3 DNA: TGTGCCAGCAGCCCTGCTCTTGCCGGTGATTACTACAATGAGCAGTTCTTC. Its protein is CASSPALAGDYYNEQFF.

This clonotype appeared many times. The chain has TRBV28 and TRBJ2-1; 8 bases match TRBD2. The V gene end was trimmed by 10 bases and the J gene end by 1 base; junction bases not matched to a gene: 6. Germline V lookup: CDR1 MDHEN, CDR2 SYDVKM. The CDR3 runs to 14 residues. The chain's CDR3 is CANSLADSYNEQFF. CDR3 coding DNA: TGTGCCAACTCACTAGCGGATTCCTACAATGAGCAGTTCTTC.

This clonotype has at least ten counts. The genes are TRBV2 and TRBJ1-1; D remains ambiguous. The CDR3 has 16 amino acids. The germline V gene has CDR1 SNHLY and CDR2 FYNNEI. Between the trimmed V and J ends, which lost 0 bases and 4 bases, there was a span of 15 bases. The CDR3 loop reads CASSEARPPGATEAFF. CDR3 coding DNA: TGTGCCAGCAGTGAAGCGAGACCGCCCGGCGCCACTGAAGCTTTCTTT.

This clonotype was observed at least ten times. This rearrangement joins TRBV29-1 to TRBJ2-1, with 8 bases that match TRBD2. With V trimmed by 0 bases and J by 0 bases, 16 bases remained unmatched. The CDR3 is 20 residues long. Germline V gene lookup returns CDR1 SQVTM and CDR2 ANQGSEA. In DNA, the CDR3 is TGCAGCGTTGAAGATTGGATTAGCGGGGCAATCTTGAGCTCCTACAATGAGCAGTTCTTC. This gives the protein CSVEDWISGAILSSYNEQFF.

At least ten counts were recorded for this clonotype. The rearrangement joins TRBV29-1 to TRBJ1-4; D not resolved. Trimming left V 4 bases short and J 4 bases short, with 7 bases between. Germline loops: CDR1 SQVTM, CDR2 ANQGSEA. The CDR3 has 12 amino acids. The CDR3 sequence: CSVGADNEKLFF. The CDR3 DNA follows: TGCAGCGTTGGGGCTGATAATGAAAAACTGTTTTTT. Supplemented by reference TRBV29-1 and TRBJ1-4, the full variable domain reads SAVISQKPSRDICQRGTSLTIQCQVDSQVTMMFWYRQQPGQSLTLIATANQGSEATYESGFVIDKFPISRPNLTFSTLTVSNMSPEDSSIYLCSVGADNEKLFFGSGTQLSVL.

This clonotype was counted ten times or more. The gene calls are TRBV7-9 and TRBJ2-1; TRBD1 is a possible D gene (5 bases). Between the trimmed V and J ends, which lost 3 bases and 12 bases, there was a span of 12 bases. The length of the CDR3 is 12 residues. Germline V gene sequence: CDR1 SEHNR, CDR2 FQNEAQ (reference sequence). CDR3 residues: CASSFGASGQFF. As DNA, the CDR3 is TGTGCCAGCAGCTTTGGGGCCTCTGGGCAGTTCTTC.

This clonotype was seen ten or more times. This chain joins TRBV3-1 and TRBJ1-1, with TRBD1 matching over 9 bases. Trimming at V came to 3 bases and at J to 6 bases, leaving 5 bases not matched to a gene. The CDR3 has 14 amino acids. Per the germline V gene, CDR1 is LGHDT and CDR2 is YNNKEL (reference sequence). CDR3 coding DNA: TGTGCCAGCAGCCAGGGGACAGGGTTCTCTGAAGCTTTCTTT. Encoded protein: CASSQGTGFSEAFF.

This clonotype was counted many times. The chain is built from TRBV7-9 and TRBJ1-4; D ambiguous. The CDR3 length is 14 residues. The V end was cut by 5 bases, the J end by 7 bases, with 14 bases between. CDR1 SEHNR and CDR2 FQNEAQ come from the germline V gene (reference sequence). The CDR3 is CASSPGFAVEKLFF. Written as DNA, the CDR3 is TGTGCCAGCAGCCCCGGGTTTGCCGTTGAAAAACTGTTTTTT.